This T cell receptor beta chain was documented in a study of T cell responses to AZD1222 COVID-19 vaccine. As concerns this clone: Its antigen is as yet unknown.

The V and J ends lost 1 base and 7 bases respectively, with 6 bases between them. The CDR3 is made up of 12 amino acids. Germline V lookup: CDR1 SEHNR, CDR2 FQNEAQ (reference sequence). Study-wide points: It should be noted that donors were predominantly white British and more often female, and clonal diversity was possibly underestimated.

Assay used: immunoSEQ multiplex PCR; TCRdb lists only in-frame clones, some missing. The sample includes about 83,000 clones, 75% to 90% of them seen just once. The source of this sequence is an adult in good health. The J gene is TRBJ2-3, the V gene TRBV7-9, with D maybe TRBD1 (5 bases). Sequencing used peripheral blood, obtained on day 0 of AZD1222 vaccination. This CDR3 is CASSLEGYTQYF. CDR3 bases: TGTGCCAGCAGCTTAGAGGGGTATACGCAGTATTTT.